The clone carrying this T cell receptor beta chain was recorded many times. Its specificity is not known. Authors' methods: Across clinicopathological groups, CDR3 differences served as the basis for building a distant-metastasis classifier for papillary thyroid cancer. TCRdb re-analyzed the PCR reads through MiXCR. The V and J calls come from TCRdb's annotation, not from the publication. The table shows around 22,000 clones, with approximately 11% occurring only once. All patients were untreated before thyroid surgery. V trimming: 2 bases; J trimming: 1 base; junction bases outside the gene matches: 2. Germline V gene data show CDR1 as SGDLS and CDR2 as YYNGEE. This CDR3 region has 15 residues. The data originate from a study of metastatic and nonmetastatic thyroid tumors. For the study at large: Across blood and tumor or nodule tissue, repertoires from malignant and benign thyroid patients were compared with one another. Whole-study findings and limits: The reported finding was significantly higher TCR beta diversity in malignant thyroid tumors relative to benign nodules, in blood and tumor.

This receptor was obtained from a female donor with papillary thyroid cancer or a benign thyroid nodule (not recorded which). Some clones in this sample may be carry-over from other donors' samples. The material sequenced was blood. The V and J genes are TRBV9 and TRBJ1-4; 7 bases are shared with TRBD1. The CDR3 sequence is CASSVGTVTNEKLFF. CDR3 coding DNA: TGTGCCAGCAGCGTCGGGACAGTAACTAATGAAAAACTGTTTTTT.